The 25 T cell receptor beta chains reported below all come from one sample, sequenced in a study of T cells in Graves' hyperthyroidism and ophthalmopathy. RNA transcripts yielded amplified TCR beta CDR3 regions. Using the HTBI primer set, a first-round RT-PCR was run on the TCR CDR3. TCRdb reprocessed the multiplex PCR reads via MiXCR and lists one record per CDR3 protein. Among some 600,000 distinct CDR3 sequences listed, about 45% were seen once. Sequenced sample: peripheral blood or thyroid tissue (not recorded which). All receptors come from a woman younger than 35 with Graves' hyperthyroidism.

Regarding this clonotype: Its ends do not fully match the called genes, so a read error is possible. This chain links TRBV6-5 with TRBJ1-2; D ambiguous. Looked up from germline, CDR1 is MNHEY and CDR2 is SVGAGI. The CDR3 has 15 residues. The CDR3 DNA follows: TGTGCCATCAGTTACGAAGGGCCAGCTCACTATGGCTACACCTTC. As protein: CAISYEGPAHYGYTF.

CDR3 in DNA: TGTGCCATCAGTGAGTGGGGCAGGGGAAACACCATATATTTT. Translating gives CAISEWGRGNTIYF. The V gene is TRBV10-3, the J gene TRBJ1-3, with D possibly being TRBD1 (5 bases). Germline CDR1 ENHRY, CDR2 SYGVKD. The V end lost 1 base, the J end lost 4 bases, and 8 bases lay between the germline ends. There are 14 residues in the CDR3.

In this sample, this clonotype turned up many times. V and J are TRBV7-9 and TRBJ2-5; D unresolved. V dropped 4 bases and J dropped 4 bases, with 13 bases sitting between them. This CDR3 contains 14 residues. Germline CDR1 is SEHNR and CDR2 is FQNEAQ (reference sequence). CDR3 nucleotide sequence: TGTGCCAGCAGCTCCGGGCTCCTCCCAGAGACCCAGTACTTC. Its translation: CASSSGLLPETQYF. Full variable domain (rest looked up from reference TRBV7-9 and TRBJ2-5): DTGVSQNPRHKITKRGQNVTFRCDPISEHNRLYWYRQTLGQGPEFLTYFQNEAQLEKSRLLSDRFSAERPKGSFSTLEIQRTEQGDSAMYLCASSSGLLPETQYFGPGTRLLVL.

This clonotype was observed many times. The chain is built from TRBV7-8 and TRBJ2-7; D gene unclear. V was clipped by 8 bases and J by 3 bases, with 11 bases between them. Germline CDR1 SGHVS, CDR2 FQNEAQ. The CDR3 spans 12 residues. The CDR3 sequence: CASGNRLYEQYF. CDR3 nucleotide sequence: TGTGCCAGCGGTAACCGCCTCTACGAGCAGTACTTC.

In its sample, this clonotype was seen a few times. The chain combines TRBV9 with TRBJ2-5; no clear D gene. The V and J ends lost 4 bases and 1 base respectively, with 11 bases between them. CDR1 is SGDLS and CDR2 is YYNGEE in the germline V gene. The CDR3 length is 14 residues. DNA for the CDR3: TGTGCCAGCAGCCAAGTGTCTACCCAAGAGACCCAGTACTTC. Its protein is CASSQVSTQETQYF.

The chain uses TRBV19 and TRBJ1-2, with 12 bases matching TRBD1. Germline loops: CDR1 LNHDA, CDR2 SQIVND (reference sequence). The V segment lost 6 bases and the J segment 2 bases; nucleotides outside the gene matches: 7. The CDR3 is 16 residues long. The CDR3 reads CASRSLGTGGNYGYTF. The CDR3 bases are TGTGCCAGTAGGTCACTCGGGACAGGGGGCAACTATGGCTACACCTTC. Complete variable domain (other parts from reference TRBV19 and TRBJ1-2): DGGITQSPKYLFRKEGQNVTLSCEQNLNHDAMYWYRQDPGQGLRLIYYSQIVNDFQKGDIAEGYSVSREKKESFPLTVTSAQKNPTAFYLCASRSLGTGGNYGYTFGSGTRLTVV.

V usage is TRBV24-1 and J usage is TRBJ2-7; D perhaps matches TRBD1 (5 bases). This CDR3 has 14 amino acids. Germline CDR1 is KGHDR and CDR2 is SFDVKD. The V end was cut by 9 bases, the J end by 1 base, with 15 bases between. Here the CDR3 reads CATPGVGPSYEQYF. In DNA, the CDR3 is TGTGCCACCCCTGGAGTGGGGCCTTCCTACGAGCAGTACTTC.

This clonotype was recorded many times. The rearrangement links TRBV29-1 to TRBJ1-2; tentatively, D is TRBD1 (6 bases). V lost 5 bases and J 5 bases, leaving 12 bases between the germline ends. CDR1 and CDR2 (germline): SQVTM, ANQGSEA. CDR3 length equals 12 residues. CDR3 sequence reads: CSVRTARYGYTF. CDR3 DNA: TGCAGCGTTAGGACAGCGAGATATGGCTACACCTTC.

A remark on this clonotype: A much larger clone is a single base away; this may be a read error. This chain joins TRBV29-1 and TRBJ2-2; maybe TRBD2 (5 bases). Germline V CDR1 and CDR2: SQVTM, ANQGSEA. The CDR3 is 14 amino acids. The CDR3 region is CSVEGPENTGELSF. The CDR3 coding sequence is TGCAGCGTTGAAGGTCCAGAGAACACCGGGGAGCTGTCTTTT.

In this sample, this clonotype turned up many times. The J gene is TRBJ2-2, the V gene TRBV29-1; 8 nucleotides match TRBD1. The CDR3 totals 14 residues. The J segment lost 2 bases and the V segment lost 3 bases, leaving 2 bases of the junction unmatched. Per the germline V gene, CDR1 is SQVTM and CDR2 is ANQGSEA. The CDR3 DNA sequence: TGCAGCGTTGAGGGACAGGATAACACCGGGGAGCTGTTTTTT. Protein: CSVEGQDNTGELFF.

This clonotype was seen repeatedly, ten times or more. The chain employs TRBV7-6 and TRBJ2-7; no firm D call. Germline lookup yields CDR1 SGHVS and CDR2 FNYEAQ. CDR3 length equals 13 residues. Trimming removed 5 bases at V and 2 bases at J, with 10 bases between. For the CDR3, the DNA is TGTGCCAGCAGCAAGAAGGCAGCCTACGAGCAGTACTTC. Translating it yields CASSKKAAYEQYF.

The CDR3 is CASSPADTGRHSCYEQYF. The DNA for the CDR3 is TGTGCCAGCAGCCCAGCAGACACGGGTCGCCATTCCTGCTACGAGCAGTACTTC. The chain joins TRBV7-6 to TRBJ2-7; D is undetermined. The length of the CDR3 is 18 residues. The V end was cut by 5 bases, the J end by 3 bases, with 26 bases between. The germline V gene has CDR1 SGHVS and CDR2 FNYEAQ.

To note about this clonotype: A much larger clonotype is one base distant, so this may be a read error. The J gene is TRBJ1-3, the V gene TRBV2; 10 positions match TRBD1. Germline V gives CDR1 SNHLY, CDR2 FYNNEI. The CDR3 spans 15 residues. For the CDR3, the DNA is TGTGCCAGCATAACGGACAGGGGGACTGGAGACACCATATATTTT. Translation gives CASITDRGTGDTIYF.

This sequence joins TRBV12-3 or TRBV12-4 and TRBJ1-5; D is perhaps TRBD1 (6 bases). This CDR3 contains 14 residues. The ends were cut back, 6 bases at V and 3 bases at J, with 12 bases in the middle. CDR3: CASSDRHANQPQHF. The DNA of the CDR3 is TGTGCCAGCAGCGACAGGCATGCCAATCAGCCCCAGCATTTT.

The J gene is TRBJ2-7, the V gene TRBV29-1, with TRBD2 identical over 10 bases. From germline, CDR1 is SQVTM and CDR2 ANQGSEA. V dropped 6 bases and J dropped 7; count of bases not matched to a gene: 12. The CDR3 spans 14 residues. CDR3 region: CSVSGLAGVGEQYF. CDR3 sequence (DNA): TGCAGCGTGAGTGGGCTAGCGGGAGTGGGGGAGCAGTACTTC.

Comment on this clonotype: A read error may explain this, as a much larger clone is one base away. V and J are TRBV7-3 and TRBJ2-5, with no clear D. The germline V gene encodes CDR1 SGHTA and CDR2 FQGTGA. The CDR3 is made up of 14 amino acids. The CDR3 reads CASSLVEQQGTQYF. Here the CDR3 DNA reads TGTGCCAGCAGTCTGGTTGAGCAGCAAGGGACCCAGTACTTC.

This clonotype was picked up a small number of times. The chain recombines TRBV20-1 with TRBJ2-6, with TRBD1 as a possible D gene (6 bases). In germline, CDR1 is DFQATT, CDR2 SNEGSKA (reference sequence). The CDR3 has 12 amino acids. V shed 8 bases and J shed 2 bases, with 7 bases lying between them. CDR3 bases: TGCAGTACAGGGACTGGGGCCAACGTCCTGACTTTC. Its protein is CSTGTGANVLTF.

The genes are TRBV6-5 and TRBJ2-6, with no clear D. CDR3 length: 16 residues. Germline lookup yields CDR1 MNHEY and CDR2 SVGAGI. With 1 base removed from V and 0 bases from J, the gap between germline ends came to 7 bases. The CDR3 protein is CASSYYGRSGANVLTF. Written as DNA, the CDR3 is TGTGCCAGCAGTTACTACGGGCGCTCTGGGGCCAACGTCCTGACTTTC.

This clonotype has a count of ten or more. The chain uses TRBV20-1 and TRBJ1-2, with D possibly matching TRBD1 (6 bases). The V end lost 2 bases, the J end lost 0 bases, and 16 bases lay between the germline ends. Per germline, CDR1 DFQATT and CDR2 SNEGSKA (reference sequence). The CDR3 spans 16 residues. CDR3 coding DNA: TGCAGTGCTAGAACCCCCGGACAGATAGCTAACTATGGCTACACCTTC. It translates to CSARTPGQIANYGYTF.

CDR3 region: CASNLDRREETQYF. CDR3 sequence (DNA): TGTGCCAGCAATTTGGACAGGAGGGAAGAGACCCAGTACTTC. The gene calls are TRBV2 and TRBJ2-5, with D tentatively TRBD1 (7 bases). Germline lookup yields CDR1 SNHLY and CDR2 FYNNEI. With 7 bases removed from V and 3 bases from J, the gap between germline ends came to 15 bases. The CDR3 sequence is 14 residues long.

The chain employs TRBV3-1 and TRBJ1-1, with D possibly matching TRBD1 (6 bases). The V and J ends lost 5 bases and 1 base respectively, with 14 bases between them. CDR3 length: 15 residues. Looked up from germline, CDR1 is LGHDT and CDR2 is YNNKEL (reference sequence). The chain's CDR3 is CASSSRATGNTEAFF. In DNA, the CDR3 is TGTGCCAGCAGCTCCAGGGCGACAGGGAACACTGAAGCTTTCTTT.

The V gene is TRBV29-1, the J gene TRBJ1-4, with TRBD1 matching over 7 bases. This CDR3 spans 12 amino acids. CDR1 is SQVTM, CDR2 ANQGSEA, per germline. The junction had 9 bases not matched to a gene; V was cut back by 4 bases and J by 13 bases. In DNA form, the CDR3 reads TGCAGCGTTGGACAGGGTGGGATGGGACTGTTTTTT. Protein sequence: CSVGQGGMGLFF.

This clonotype showed up just a few times. The chain is built from TRBV25-1 and TRBJ1-2; possibly TRBD1 for D (6 bases). The V gene's germline CDR1 is MGHDK and CDR2 SYGVNS. This CDR3 region has 14 residues. V was pared by 6 bases and J by 5 bases, with 16 bases between. The CDR3 spells CASSLDRRQYGYTF. As DNA, the CDR3 is TGTGCCAGCAGCCTCGACAGGCGCCAATATGGCTACACCTTC.

This clonotype was seen at least ten times. CDR3 DNA: TGCAGCGTTGTAGGATCTCTCTACGAGCAGTACTTC. Translating gives CSVVGSLYEQYF. This rearrangement joins TRBV29-1 to TRBJ2-7; D not resolved. The CDR3 sequence is 12 residues long. The germline V gene encodes CDR1 SQVTM and CDR2 ANQGSEA. Trimming took 4 bases from V and 3 from J, leaving 10 bases between them.

The chain recombines TRBV6-5 with TRBJ1-4; no reliable D call. V was clipped by 6 bases and J by 7 bases, with 12 bases between them. This CDR3 has 13 residues. Germline CDR1 MNHEY, CDR2 SVGAGI. CDR3 residues: CASSVVWGEKLFF. CDR3 nucleotides: TGTGCCAGCAGCGTGGTCTGGGGTGAAAAACTGTTTTTT.